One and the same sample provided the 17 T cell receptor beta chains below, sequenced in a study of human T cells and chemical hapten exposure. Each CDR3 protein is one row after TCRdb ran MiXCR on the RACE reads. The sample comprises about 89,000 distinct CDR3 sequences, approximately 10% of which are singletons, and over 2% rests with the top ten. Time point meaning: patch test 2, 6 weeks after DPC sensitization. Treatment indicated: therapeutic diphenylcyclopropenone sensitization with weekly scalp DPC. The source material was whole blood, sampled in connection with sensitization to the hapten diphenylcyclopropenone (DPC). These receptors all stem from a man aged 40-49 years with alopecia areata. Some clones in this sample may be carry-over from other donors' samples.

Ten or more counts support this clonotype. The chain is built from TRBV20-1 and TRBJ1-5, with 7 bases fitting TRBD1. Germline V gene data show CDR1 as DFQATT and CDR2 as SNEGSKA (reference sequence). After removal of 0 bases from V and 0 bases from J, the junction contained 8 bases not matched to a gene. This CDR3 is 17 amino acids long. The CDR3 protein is CSARDRDRSNSNQPQHF. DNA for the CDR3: TGCAGTGCTAGAGATCGGGACAGATCGAATAGCAATCAGCCCCAGCATTTT.

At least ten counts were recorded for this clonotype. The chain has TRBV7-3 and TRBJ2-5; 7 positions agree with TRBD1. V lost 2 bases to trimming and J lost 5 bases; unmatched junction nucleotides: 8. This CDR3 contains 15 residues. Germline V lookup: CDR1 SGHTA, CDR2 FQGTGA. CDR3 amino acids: CASSLSPGGGETQYF. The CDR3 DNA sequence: TGTGCCAGCAGCTTATCGCCAGGGGGTGGCGAGACCCAGTACTTC.

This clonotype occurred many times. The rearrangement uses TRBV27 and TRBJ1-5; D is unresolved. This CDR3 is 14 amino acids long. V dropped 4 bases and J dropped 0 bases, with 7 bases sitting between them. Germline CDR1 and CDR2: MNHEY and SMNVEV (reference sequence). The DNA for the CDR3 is TGTGCCAGCAGTTCTCTGTATAGCAATCAGCCCCAGCATTTT. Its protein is CASSSLYSNQPQHF.

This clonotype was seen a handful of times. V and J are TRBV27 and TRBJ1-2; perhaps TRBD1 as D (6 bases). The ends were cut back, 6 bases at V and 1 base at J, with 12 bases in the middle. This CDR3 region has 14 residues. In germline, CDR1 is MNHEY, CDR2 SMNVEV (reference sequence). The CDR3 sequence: CASRPGQINYGYTF. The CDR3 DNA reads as TGTGCCAGCAGACCTGGACAGATTAACTATGGCTACACCTTC.

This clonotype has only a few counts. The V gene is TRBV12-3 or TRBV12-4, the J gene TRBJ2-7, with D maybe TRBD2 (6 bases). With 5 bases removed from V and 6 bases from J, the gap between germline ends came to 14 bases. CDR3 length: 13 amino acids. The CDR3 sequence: CASSPPGDLEQYF. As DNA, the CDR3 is TGTGCCAGCAGTCCCCCGGGGGATCTCGAGCAGTACTTC.

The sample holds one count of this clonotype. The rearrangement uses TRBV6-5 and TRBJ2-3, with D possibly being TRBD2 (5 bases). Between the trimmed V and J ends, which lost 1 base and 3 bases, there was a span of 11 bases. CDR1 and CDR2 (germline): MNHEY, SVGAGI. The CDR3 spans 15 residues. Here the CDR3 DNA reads TGTGCCAGCAGTTACTTCGGGGTTAGGACAGATACGCAGTATTTT. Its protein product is CASSYFGVRTDTQYF.

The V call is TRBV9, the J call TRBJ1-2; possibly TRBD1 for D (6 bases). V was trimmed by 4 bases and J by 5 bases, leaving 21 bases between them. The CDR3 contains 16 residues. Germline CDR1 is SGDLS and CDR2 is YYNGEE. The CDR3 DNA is TGTGCCAGCAGCCCCACACCGGGGGAGGGGGGATATGGCTACACCTTC. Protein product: CASSPTPGEGGYGYTF.

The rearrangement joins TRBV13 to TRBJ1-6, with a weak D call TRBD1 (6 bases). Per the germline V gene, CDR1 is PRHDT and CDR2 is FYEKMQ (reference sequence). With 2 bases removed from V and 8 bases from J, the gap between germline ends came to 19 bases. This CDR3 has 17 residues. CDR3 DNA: TGTGCCAGCAGCTTATTCCGGTGGGGGGGCGTTGATTCACCCCTCCACTTT. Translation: CASSLFRWGGVDSPLHF.

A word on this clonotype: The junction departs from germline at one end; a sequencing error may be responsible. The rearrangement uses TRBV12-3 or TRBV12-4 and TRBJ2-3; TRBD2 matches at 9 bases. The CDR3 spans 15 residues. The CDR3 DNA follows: TGTGCCAGCAGTGTAGCGGGAGAGAGACCAGATACGCAGTATTTT. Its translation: CASSVAGERPDTQYF.

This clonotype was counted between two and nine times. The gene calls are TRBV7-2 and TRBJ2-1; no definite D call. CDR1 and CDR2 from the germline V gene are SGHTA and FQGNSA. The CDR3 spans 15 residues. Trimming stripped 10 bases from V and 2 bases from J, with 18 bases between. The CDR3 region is CATSPISGAYNEQFF. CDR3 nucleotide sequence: TGTGCCACGAGCCCGATAAGTGGGGCCTACAATGAGCAGTTCTTC.

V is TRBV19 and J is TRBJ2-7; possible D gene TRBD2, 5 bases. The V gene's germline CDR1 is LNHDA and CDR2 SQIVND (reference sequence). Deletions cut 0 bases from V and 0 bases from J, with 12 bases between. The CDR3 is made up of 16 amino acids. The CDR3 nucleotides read TGTGCCAGTAGTATAGATCCCTCTGGGAGCTCCTACGAGCAGTACTTC. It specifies CASSIDPSGSSYEQYF.

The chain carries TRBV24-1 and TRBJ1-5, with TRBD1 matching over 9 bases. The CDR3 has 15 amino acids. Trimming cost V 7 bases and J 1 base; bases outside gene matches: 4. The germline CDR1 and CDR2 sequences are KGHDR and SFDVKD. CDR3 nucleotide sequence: TGTGCCACCAGCCTCGGACAGGGGAGCAATCAGCCCCAGCATTTT. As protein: CATSLGQGSNQPQHF.

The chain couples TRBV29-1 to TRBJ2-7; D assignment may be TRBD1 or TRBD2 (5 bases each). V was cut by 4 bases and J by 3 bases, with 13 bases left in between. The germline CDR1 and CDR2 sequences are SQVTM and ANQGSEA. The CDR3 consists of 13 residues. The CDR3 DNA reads TGCAGCGTTGCTTCGGGACGGTACTACGAGCAGTACTTC. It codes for CSVASGRYYEQYF.

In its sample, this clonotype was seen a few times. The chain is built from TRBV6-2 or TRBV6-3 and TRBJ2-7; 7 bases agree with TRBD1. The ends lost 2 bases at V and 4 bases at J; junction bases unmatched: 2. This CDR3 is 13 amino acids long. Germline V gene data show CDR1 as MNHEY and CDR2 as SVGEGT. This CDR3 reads CASSYPTGYEQYV. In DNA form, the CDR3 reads TGTGCCAGCAGTTACCCGACAGGGTACGAGCAGTACGTC.

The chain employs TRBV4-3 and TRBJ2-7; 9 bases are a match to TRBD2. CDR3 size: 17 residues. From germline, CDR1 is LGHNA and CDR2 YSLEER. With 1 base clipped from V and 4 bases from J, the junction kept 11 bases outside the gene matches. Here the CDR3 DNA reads TGCGCCAGCAGCCAAGCTATCCAGGGACTAGCTTTATACGAGCAGTACTTC. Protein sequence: CASSQAIQGLALYEQYF.

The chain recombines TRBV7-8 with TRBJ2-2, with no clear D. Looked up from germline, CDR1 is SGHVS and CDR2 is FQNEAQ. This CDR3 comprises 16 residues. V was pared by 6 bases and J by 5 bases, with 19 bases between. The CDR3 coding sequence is TGTGCCAGCAGGAACAGTCTATTAGAGGTGACCGGGGAGCTGTTTTTT. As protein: CASRNSLLEVTGELFF. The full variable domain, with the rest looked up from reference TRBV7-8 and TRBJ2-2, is GAGVSQSPRYKVAKRGQDVALRCDPISGHVSLFWYQQALGQGPEFLTYFQNEAQLDKSGLPSDRFFAERPEGSVSTLKIQRTQQEDSAVYLCASRNSLLEVTGELFFGEGSRLTVL.

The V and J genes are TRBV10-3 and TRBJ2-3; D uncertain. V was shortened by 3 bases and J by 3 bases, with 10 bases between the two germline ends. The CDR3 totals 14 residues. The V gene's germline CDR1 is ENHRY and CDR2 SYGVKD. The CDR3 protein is CAISDSSTTDTQYF. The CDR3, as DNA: TGTGCCATCAGTGACAGCTCCACGACAGATACGCAGTATTTT.